The 20 T cell receptor beta chains below all came from one sample that was sequenced in a study of cytomegalovirus exposure and HLA in healthy donors. The primer mix had 60 Vbeta and 13 Jbeta primers. TCRdb's copy holds only in-frame clones and misses some; the assay was immunoSEQ multiplex PCR. The sample includes some 130,000 clones, roughly 80% of them seen just once. Sequences were obtained from PBMCs. The receptors here all came from a woman aged 50 to 65 in good health and CMV-seropositive.

The CDR3 sequence is CASSVGIGGAVNEQFF. In nucleotides, the CDR3 is TGTGCCAGCAGCGTAGGCATCGGGGGGGCCGTCAATGAGCAGTTCTTC. The chain combines TRBV9 with TRBJ2-1; 8 bases line up with TRBD2. Losses at the gene ends were 0 bases for V and 6 bases for J; bases not matched to a gene: 8. The CDR3 runs to 16 residues. Germline values: CDR1 SGDLS, CDR2 YYNGEE.

V is TRBV9 and J is TRBJ2-3, with D perhaps matching TRBD2 (5 bases). Germline V gene lookup returns CDR1 SGDLS and CDR2 YYNGEE. There are 14 residues in the CDR3. Between the trimmed V and J ends, which lost 6 bases and 5 bases, there was a span of 16 bases. CDR3 bases: TGTGCCAGCACGAGGGCGAGGGCGGTAGATACGCAGTATTTT. As protein: CASTRARAVDTQYF. The whole variable domain, remainder taken from reference TRBV9 and TRBJ2-3, is DSGVTQTPKHLITATGQRVTLRCSPRSGDLSVYWYQQSLDQGLQFLIQYYNGEERAKGNILERFSAQQFPDLHSELNLSSLELGDSALYFCASTRARAVDTQYFGPGTRLTVL.

The V gene is TRBV27, the J gene TRBJ2-5; 7 nucleotides line up with TRBD1. The CDR3 has 16 amino acids. Germline V gene lookup returns CDR1 MNHEY and CDR2 SMNVEV (reference sequence). V lost 2 bases to trimming and J lost 2 bases; unmatched junction nucleotides: 8. This CDR3 reads CASSLLERGQQETQYF. CDR3 DNA sequence: TGTGCCAGCAGTTTACTCGAAAGGGGGCAGCAAGAGACCCAGTACTTC.

V usage is TRBV7-2 and J usage is TRBJ2-1; 10 nucleotides agree with TRBD1. The CDR3 is made up of 15 amino acids. Germline CDR1 reads SGHTA; CDR2 reads FQGNSA. V shed 6 bases, J shed 4 bases, and the junction held 6 bases outside the gene matches. CDR3 coding DNA: TGTGCCAGCAGGGCCGGGACAGGGGAATACAATGAGCAGTTCTTC. This codes for CASRAGTGEYNEQFF. Looking up the rest from reference TRBV7-2 and TRBJ2-1 gives the full variable domain: GAGVSQSPSNKVTEKGKDVELRCDPISGHTALYWYRQSLGQGLEFLIYFQGNSAPDKSGLPSDRFSAERTGGSVSTLTIQRTQQEDSAVYLCASRAGTGEYNEQFFGPGTRLTVL.

The rearrangement links TRBV2 to TRBJ1-1, with a weak D call TRBD1 (5 bases). This CDR3 contains 11 residues. Germline values: CDR1 SNHLY, CDR2 FYNNEI. Trimming removed 4 bases from V and 7 bases from J, with 7 bases in between. The CDR3 DNA is TGTGCCAGCAGTGCGACAGATGAAGCTTTCTTT. It is translated as CASSATDEAFF. Filled out from reference TRBV2 and TRBJ1-1, the complete variable domain reads EPEVTQTPSHQVTQMGQEVILRCVPISNHLYFYWYRQILGQKVEFLVSFYNNEISEKSEIFDDQFSVERPDGSNFTLKIRSTKLEDSAMYFCASSATDEAFFGQGTRLTVV.

V usage is TRBV5-1 and J usage is TRBJ2-5; D is perhaps TRBD1 (6 bases). The ends were cut back, 0 bases at V and 2 bases at J, with 11 bases in the middle. This CDR3 comprises 15 residues. Germline V gives CDR1 SGHRS, CDR2 YFSETQ. The chain's CDR3 is CASSLVKDRQETQYF. CDR3 bases: TGCGCCAGCAGCTTGGTCAAGGACAGACAAGAGACCCAGTACTTC.

In this sample, this clone turned up once. The J gene is TRBJ2-2, the V gene TRBV4-1; D unresolved. The CDR3 totals 16 residues. Germline assignment: CDR1 MGHRA and CDR2 YSYEKL. Between the trimmed V and J ends, which lost 0 bases and 4 bases, there was a span of 12 bases. CDR3: CASSQDPIQRTGELFF. In DNA, the CDR3 is TGCGCCAGCAGCCAAGATCCTATCCAGCGCACCGGGGAGCTGTTTTTT.

This clone has more than one count but fewer than ten. The chain joins TRBV28 to TRBJ2-1; 7 nucleotides line up with TRBD2. The CDR3 runs to 14 residues. Unmatched junction bases numbered 4, after V lost 7 bases and J lost 1 base. The germline gives CDR1 MDHEN, CDR2 SYDVKM. The CDR3 bases are TGTGCCAGCACCCGCGGGGGATCCTACAATGAGCAGTTCTTC. Translation gives CASTRGGSYNEQFF.

The J gene is TRBJ1-5, the V gene TRBV5-4; the match to TRBD1 covers 7 bases. This CDR3 region has 14 residues. The ends lost 2 bases at V and 1 base at J; junction bases unmatched: 0. Germline V gives CDR1 SGHNT, CDR2 YYREEE (reference sequence). CDR3 DNA sequence: TGTGCCAGCAGCTTACAGGGGAGCAATCAGCCCCAGCATTTT. Its protein is CASSLQGSNQPQHF.

The rearrangement uses TRBV2 and TRBJ2-2; TRBD2 might be the D (5 bases). The V gene lost 5 bases and the J gene lost 4 bases, with 14 bases spanning the gap. Germline lookup yields CDR1 SNHLY and CDR2 FYNNEI. The CDR3 extends over 15 amino acids. The CDR3 here is CASSPPTRSTGELFF. DNA for the CDR3: TGTGCCAGCAGTCCCCCTACTAGGAGCACCGGGGAGCTGTTTTTT. Using reference TRBV2 and TRBJ2-2 for the parts outside the CDR3, the full variable domain is EPEVTQTPSHQVTQMGQEVILRCVPISNHLYFYWYRQILGQKVEFLVSFYNNEISEKSEIFDDQFSVERPDGSNFTLKIRSTKLEDSAMYFCASSPPTRSTGELFFGEGSRLTVL.

The gene calls are TRBV7-9 and TRBJ1-3; D call uncertain. Trimming cost V 4 bases and J 1 base, with 11 bases left between them. The CDR3 has 15 residues. CDR1 is SEHNR, CDR2 FQNEAQ, per germline (reference sequence). Here the CDR3 DNA reads TGTGCCAGCAGCTCCGGGCGGGTGTCTGGAAACACCATATATTTT. Amino acid sequence: CASSSGRVSGNTIYF. Full variable domain (outside the CDR3, taken from reference TRBV7-9 and TRBJ1-3): DTGVSQNPRHKITKRGQNVTFRCDPISEHNRLYWYRQTLGQGPEFLTYFQNEAQLEKSRLLSDRFSAERPKGSFSTLEIQRTEQGDSAMYLCASSSGRVSGNTIYFGEGSWLTVV.

The chain employs TRBV28 and TRBJ1-1, with D possibly being TRBD1 (5 bases). Germline V lookup: CDR1 MDHEN, CDR2 SYDVKM. The V and J ends lost 11 bases and 4 bases respectively, with 11 bases between them. CDR3 length: 11 residues. CDR3 sequence reads: CAATESTEAFF. The CDR3 nucleotides are TGTGCCGCGACAGAGAGCACTGAAGCTTTCTTT. Based on the CDR3 plus reference TRBV28 and TRBJ1-1, the full variable domain is DVKVTQSSRYLVKRTGEKVFLECVQDMDHENMFWYRQDPGLGLRLIYFSYDVKMKEKGDIPEGYSVSREKKERFSLILESASTNQTSMYLCAATESTEAFFGQGTRLTVV.

The V call is TRBV7-9, the J call TRBJ2-1; 16 nucleotides match TRBD2. CDR3 length: 19 amino acids. Germline lookup yields CDR1 SEHNR and CDR2 FQNEAQ (reference sequence). Unmatched junction bases numbered 13, after V lost 4 bases and J lost 7 bases. CDR3 loop: CASSSPTGTSGGAVNEQFF. CDR3 DNA sequence: TGTGCCAGCAGCTCCCCAACCGGGACTAGCGGGGGGGCCGTGAATGAGCAGTTCTTC. The whole variable domain, filled in from reference TRBV7-9 and TRBJ2-1, reads DTGVSQNPRHKITKRGQNVTFRCDPISEHNRLYWYRQTLGQGPEFLTYFQNEAQLEKSRLLSDRFSAERPKGSFSTLEIQRTEQGDSAMYLCASSSPTGTSGGAVNEQFFGPGTRLTVL.

This sequence joins TRBV16 and TRBJ1-4; D might be TRBD1 (6 bases). The CDR3 contains 17 residues. V was shortened by 2 bases and J by 0 bases, with 13 bases between the two germline ends. Germline CDR1 and CDR2: KGHSY and FQNENV. CDR3 amino acids: CASSQNRVEATNEKLFF. DNA for the CDR3: TGTGCCAGCAGCCAAAACAGGGTTGAGGCAACTAATGAAAAACTGTTTTTT.

DNA of the CDR3: TGTGCCAGCAGCGCCCGGGATCTAGAGGGCGGGGAGCTGTTTTTT. As protein: CASSARDLEGGELFF. The chain carries TRBV9 and TRBJ2-2; a possible D gene is TRBD2 (5 bases). CDR3 size: 15 residues. V gave up 3 bases and J gave up 7 bases, with 16 bases separating them. Per germline, CDR1 SGDLS and CDR2 YYNGEE.

This chain joins TRBV7-2 and TRBJ1-2; possibly TRBD1 for D (6 bases). Trimming took 5 bases from V and 4 from J, leaving 17 bases between them. Per germline, CDR1 SGHTA and CDR2 FQGNSA. CDR3 length: 15 amino acids. The chain's CDR3 is CASSPRGGQSYGYTF. DNA for the CDR3: TGTGCCAGCAGCCCCCGGGGGGGACAAAGCTATGGCTACACCTTC. Complete variable domain (other parts from reference TRBV7-2 and TRBJ1-2): GAGVSQSPSNKVTEKGKDVELRCDPISGHTALYWYRQSLGQGLEFLIYFQGNSAPDKSGLPSDRFSAERTGGSVSTLTIQRTQQEDSAVYLCASSPRGGQSYGYTFGSGTRLTVV.

The V and J genes are TRBV6-5 and TRBJ2-7, with D perhaps matching TRBD1 (6 bases). CDR1 is MNHEY, CDR2 SVGAGI, per germline. This CDR3 has 14 residues. The V gene lost 2 bases and the J gene lost 2 bases, with 10 bases spanning the gap. This chain's CDR3 is CASSYGTRTYEQYF. CDR3 DNA sequence: TGTGCCAGCAGTTACGGGACACGGACCTACGAGCAGTACTTC.

The chain employs TRBV7-2 and TRBJ2-6, with 7 positions matching TRBD1. V lost 6 bases and J lost 0; bases outside the gene matches: 2. Germline loops: CDR1 SGHTA, CDR2 FQGNSA. This CDR3 has 15 amino acids. CDR3 coding DNA: TGTGCCAGCAGTCCAGGGGGCTCTGGGGCCAACGTCCTGACTTTC. This gives the protein CASSPGGSGANVLTF.

The chain has TRBV9 and TRBJ2-1; D perhaps matches TRBD2 (6 bases). Trimming took 0 bases from V and 8 from J, leaving 12 bases between them. This CDR3 contains 14 residues. The germline gives CDR1 SGDLS, CDR2 YYNGEE. The CDR3: CASSVAGSGDEQFF. For the CDR3, the DNA is TGTGCCAGCAGCGTAGCCGGGAGTGGGGATGAGCAGTTCTTC.

The genes are TRBV7-9 and TRBJ1-4; the D is unclear. Germline lookup yields CDR1 SEHNR and CDR2 FQNEAQ (reference sequence). The CDR3 extends over 14 amino acids. The germline V and J ends were trimmed by 5 bases and 5 bases, with 12 bases remaining between them. The CDR3 nucleotides are TGTGCCAGCAGCAGTACCGAGAGGAATGAAAAACTGTTTTTT. The encoded protein is CASSSTERNEKLFF.